This T cell receptor (beta chain) was captured in a study of T cells after posttransplantation cyclophosphamide. Assay: immunoSEQ multiplex PCR; the TCRdb copy retains only in-frame clones and omits some. The data show some 33,000 clones, roughly nine tenths seen once. Trimming took off 4 bases at V and 5 bases at J, with 11 bases between the two ends. The CDR3 contains 13 residues. Germline V gene lookup returns CDR1 KGHSH and CDR2 LQKENI. Cells defined as naive were viable CD3+CD4+ or CD3+CD8+ and CCR7+CD45RA+CD45RO-CD95-CD27+CD28+. This chain links TRBV18 with TRBJ2-5; no clear D. The specimen sequenced was naive CD4+ T cells sorted from blood. This TCR came from a man aged 25 to 40 in good health and a related stem cell transplant donor. For the CDR3, the DNA is TGTGCCAGCTCACGGTTAATCGAGGAGACCCAGTACTTC. Its protein is CASSRLIEETQYF.